This T cell receptor (beta chain) was documented in a study of Ad26.COV2.S vaccination and SARS-CoV-2 variants. The V gene lost 5 bases and the J gene lost 9 bases, with 16 bases spanning the gap. Per germline, CDR1 SGHVS and CDR2 FNYEAQ. The CDR3 length is 14 residues. Points from the study as a whole: Post-vaccination breadth of spike-specific CD8+ and CD4+ T cell responses was reportedly substantial. Ad26.COV2.S recipients had broader spike-specific TCRs (P = 0.0014). For non-spike TCRs, breadth in vaccine recipients resembled that in placebo recipients. Overall T cell responses may have been underestimated by the analyses of TCR breadth and depth.

Comment on this clone: What it binds is not known.

Only in-frame clones appear in the TCRdb table, and some are missing; sequencing was by immunoSEQ multiplex PCR. The sample has approximately 400,000 clones; 92% are singletons. V and J are TRBV7-6 and TRBJ2-2; D is unclear. The TCR was taken from a human donor who had recovered from COVID-19. The material was peripheral blood, obtained after recovery from COVID-19. In DNA form, the CDR3 reads TGTGCCAGCAGCGCAAGACTCGAGCCCCGGGAGCTGTTTTTT. Translation: CASSARLEPRELFF.